The rows below give T cell receptor beta chains drawn from one sample of a study of T cell repertoires in cytomegalovirus infection. One entry per CDR3 protein results from TCRdb running MiXCR on the reads. The sample has 900,000 to 950,000 distinct CDR3 sequences, 30% to 40% seen once. These receptors have no known antigen. Material: cultured CD8+ T cells from PBMCs, obtained from culture after CMV antigen stimulation. Source of these receptors: a human donor in good health (CMV status not recorded). Some clones in this sample may be carry-over from other donors' samples. Both conserved end residues are part of each CDR3. The D gene is left open where the match is weak. Expanded clones get a size class; other rows say once, few or many, or leave the size out.

clone_size	j_call	d_call	v_call	cdr3_nt	cdr3_aa
many	TRBJ2-7	TRBD1	TRBV7-8	TGTGCCAGCAGCCGGGACAGGGGTAACTACTACGAGCAGTACTTC	CASSRDRGNYYEQYF
.	TRBJ2-2	.	TRBV7-9	TGTGCCAGCAGCTTGGAGGATCGCGCCGGGGAGCTGTTTTTT	CASSLEDRAGELFF
.	TRBJ2-3	.	TRBV3-1	TGTGCCAGCAGCCAAGATGTCGACACAGATACGCAGTATTTT	CASSQDVDTDTQYF
.	TRBJ2-1	.	TRBV2	TGTGCCAGCAGTGAAGGGACAGAGAACTACAATGAGCAGTTCTTC	CASSEGTENYNEQFF
.	TRBJ2-2	TRBD2	TRBV6-5	TGTGCCAGCAGTTACAGTCTAGCGGGAGCCGCCGGGGAGCTGTTTTTT	CASSYSLAGAAGELFF
.	TRBJ1-1	.	TRBV2	TGTGCCAGCAGCGCCAGGGGCCCCCGTACTTTCGTGAACACTGAAGCTTTCTTT	CASSARGPRTFVNTEAFF
.	TRBJ2-7	.	TRBV5-1	TGCGCCAGCGGCTTCCGGGGGCCTACCTACGAGCAGTACTTC	CASGFRGPTYEQYF
few	TRBJ2-1	.	TRBV7-9	TGTGCCAGCACCACGGGCGGTGGGCAGTTCTTC	CASTTGGGQFF
many	TRBJ2-2	TRBD1	TRBV7-6	TGTGCCAGCAGCTTAAATAGGGCGGTCGAGAGGGGGCTCACCGGGGAGCTGTTTTTT	CASSLNRAVERGLTGELFF
.	TRBJ1-2	.	TRBV25-1	TGTGCCAGCAGTGAATCGTCTAGCTGGGCAGTGGACTATGGCTACACCTTC	CASSESSSWAVDYGYTF
few	TRBJ1-4	TRBD1	TRBV7-9	TGTGCCAGCCTGGACTGGGACAGAGGGATTACTAATGAAAAACTGTTTTTT	CASLDWDRGITNEKLFF
.	TRBJ1-2	.	TRBV7-9	TGTGCCAGCAGCTTACCTATAGACACGCATTCTGGCTACACCTTC	CASSLPIDTHSGYTF
.	TRBJ2-1	TRBD2	TRBV9	TGTGCCAGCAGTGGGACTAGCGGGGACTCCTACAATGAGCAGTTCTTC	CASSGTSGDSYNEQFF
.	TRBJ1-5	.	TRBV19	TGTGCCAGTAGTATAGCCGGGAGGGGCCGAAATCAGCCCCAGCATTTT	CASSIAGRGRNQPQHF
many	TRBJ2-3	.	TRBV7-8	TGTGCCAGCAGCTTAATTGGCCTAAGCACAGATACGCAGTATTTT	CASSLIGLSTDTQYF
many	TRBJ1-1	.	TRBV11-2	TGTGCCAGCAGCTTTGTCTTTCCGAACACTGAAGCTTTCTTT	CASSFVFPNTEAFF
.	TRBJ1-1	.	TRBV2	TGTGCCAGCAAGGGAAAAGGGGGGAGGAACACTGAAGCTTTCTTT	CASKGKGGRNTEAFF
many	TRBJ2-1	.	TRBV7-8	TGTGCCAGCAAGACCCGAGGGGGCTCCTACAATGAGCAGTTCTTC	CASKTRGGSYNEQFF
.	TRBJ1-1	.	TRBV11-2	TGTGCCAGCATTTCTTCAGAGACGGGGGGGACTGAAGCTTTCTTT	CASISSETGGTEAFF
.	TRBJ2-7	.	TRBV29-1	TGCAGCGTTGATGGCGGACTCAAAAGGCCCTACGAGCAGTACTTC	CSVDGGLKRPYEQYF
.	TRBJ2-1	.	TRBV2	TGTGCCAGAACCCTAGCGACATACTCCTACAATGAGCAGTTCTTC	CARTLATYSYNEQFF
.	TRBJ2-3	.	TRBV7-6	TGTGCCAGCAGCTTAGGAGCTCTCAGCACAGATACGCAGTATTTT	CASSLGALSTDTQYF
many	TRBJ2-1	.	TRBV7-6	TGTGCCAGCAGCGCAGGTAGACTAGGACCTTATAATGAGCAGTTCTTC	CASSAGRLGPYNEQFF
few	TRBJ2-3	.	TRBV6-6	TGTGCCAGCATCCCTGCAAGAGGAACTAGCACAGATACGCAGTATTTT	CASIPARGTSTDTQYF
few	TRBJ2-3	TRBD1	TRBV20-1	TGCAGTGCTAGCGACGGACCCGGGACAGGGGACACAGATACGCAGTATTTT	CSASDGPGTGDTDTQYF
.	TRBJ2-7	.	TRBV20-1	TGCAGTGCTAGAGATAACAGGGGACTTTACGAGCAGTACTTC	CSARDNRGLYEQYF
.	TRBJ2-1	TRBD1	TRBV29-1	TGCAGCGTTGGGGGCCTCGGACAGGGGGTGGGAGAGCAGTTCTTC	CSVGGLGQGVGEQFF
.	TRBJ1-1	.	TRBV7-9	TGTGCCAGCAGCTTAGGCCACAACACTGAAGCTTTCTTT	CASSLGHNTEAFF
few	TRBJ2-3	TRBD2	TRBV12-3/TRBV12-4	TGTGCCAGCAGTTTATCCCTAGCGGGGTCCACAGATACGCAGTATTTT	CASSLSLAGSTDTQYF
many	TRBJ1-4	.	TRBV6-1	TGTGCCAGCACCGGCCAAACGGCAACTAATGAAAAACTGTTTTTT	CASTGQTATNEKLFF
.	TRBJ2-2	TRBD2	TRBV2	TGTGCCAGCAGTGAAGTAGGAAATAGCGGGGGGGCAAAGCGGACCGGGGAGCTGTTTTTT	CASSEVGNSGGAKRTGELFF
once	TRBJ2-2	TRBD1	TRBV29-1	TGCAGCGTTGAAAAGGGGGCTAACACCGGGGAGCTGTTTTTT	CSVEKGANTGELFF
many	TRBJ2-1	TRBD1	TRBV6-1	TGTGCCAGCACCCGGACAGGAGATGAGCAGTTCTTC	CASTRTGDEQFF
few	TRBJ2-2	.	TRBV20-1	TGCAGTGCTAGACAGGGGTCCGGGGAGCTGTTTTTT	CSARQGSGELFF
.	TRBJ1-6	.	TRBV6-1	TGTGCCAGCAACGTACCAGGGGCCTCCTATAATTCACCCCTCCACTTT	CASNVPGASYNSPLHF
few	TRBJ2-1	.	TRBV5-4	TGTGCCAGCGCTCGGGGGCCATCCGACAATGAGCAGTTCTTC	CASARGPSDNEQFF
many	TRBJ1-1	.	TRBV7-8	TGTGCCAGCAGCTCACCGGGACGGGGGTATTTCGCTGAAGCTTTCTTT	CASSSPGRGYFAEAFF